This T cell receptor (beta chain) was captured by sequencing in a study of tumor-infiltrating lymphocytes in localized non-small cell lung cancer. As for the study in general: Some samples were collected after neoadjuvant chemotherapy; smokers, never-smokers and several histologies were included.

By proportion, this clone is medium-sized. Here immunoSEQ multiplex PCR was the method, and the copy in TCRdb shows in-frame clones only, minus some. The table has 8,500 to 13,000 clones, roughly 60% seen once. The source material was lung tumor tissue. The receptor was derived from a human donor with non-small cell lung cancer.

The CDR3 reads CASSPLTGVVNYGYTF. For the CDR3, the DNA is TGTGCCAGCAGTCCCTTGACAGGGGTCGTGAACTATGGCTACACCTTC. The rearrangement joins TRBV7-8 to TRBJ1-2; 8 positions agree with TRBD1. Germline CDR1 is SGHVS and CDR2 is FQNEAQ. This CDR3 comprises 16 residues. Losses at the gene ends were 6 bases for V and 2 bases for J; bases not matched to a gene: 11.